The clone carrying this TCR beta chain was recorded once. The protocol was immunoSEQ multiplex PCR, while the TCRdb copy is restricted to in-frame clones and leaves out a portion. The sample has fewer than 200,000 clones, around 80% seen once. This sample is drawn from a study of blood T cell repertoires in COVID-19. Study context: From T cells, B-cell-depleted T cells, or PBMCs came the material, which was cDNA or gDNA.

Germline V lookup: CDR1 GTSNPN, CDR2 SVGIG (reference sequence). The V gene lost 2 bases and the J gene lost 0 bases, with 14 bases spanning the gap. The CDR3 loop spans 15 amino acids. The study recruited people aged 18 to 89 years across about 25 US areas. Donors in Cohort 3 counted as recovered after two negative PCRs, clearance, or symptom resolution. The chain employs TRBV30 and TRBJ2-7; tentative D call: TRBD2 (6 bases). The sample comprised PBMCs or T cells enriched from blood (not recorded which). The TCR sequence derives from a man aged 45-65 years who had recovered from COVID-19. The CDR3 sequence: CAWSSPGLRSYEQYF. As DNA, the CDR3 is TGTGCCTGGAGTTCTCCGGGACTTCGCTCCTACGAGCAGTACTTC.